The rows below give T cell receptor beta chains drawn from one sample of a study of cytomegalovirus exposure and HLA in healthy donors. Data came from immunoSEQ multiplex PCR; TCRdb stores just in-frame clones and leaves some out. The table lists about 150,000 clones, 60% to 75% of them singletons, with about 2.7% in the top ten. Sequencing input: PBMCs. Every receptor here comes from a man younger than 30 in good health and CMV-seronegative. Each CDR3 is given with its conserved first and last residue. Each record gives: J gene, V gene, CDR3 protein.

J: TRBJ1-1
V: TRBV7-6
CDR3: CASSSSLQSNTEAFF

J: TRBJ2-2
V: TRBV5-1
CDR3: CASSLQGANTGELFF

J: TRBJ2-2
V: TRBV7-9
CDR3: CASSLVGDANTGELFF

J: TRBJ1-2
V: TRBV27
CDR3: CASIPRAGRINYGYTF

J: TRBJ1-2
V: TRBV6-5
CDR3: CASSYIRTGGNYGYTF

J: TRBJ1-4
V: TRBV5-1
CDR3: CASSLLQGARTNEKLFF

J: TRBJ2-3
V: TRBV5-1
CDR3: CASSPVIAGGPSTDTQYF

J: TRBJ2-2
V: TRBV5-5
CDR3: CASSFVGGRSTGELFF

J: TRBJ2-3
V: TRBV7-8
CDR3: CASSLRPGGGAVDTQYF

J: TRBJ2-5
V: TRBV7-6
CDR3: CASSLTVAGGRETQYF

J: TRBJ2-5
V: TRBV5-6
CDR3: CASSRYRAIETQYF

J: TRBJ1-5
V: TRBV2
CDR3: CASNEGGGNQPQHF

J: TRBJ1-6
V: TRBV6-6
CDR3: CASKKPDRVNSPLHF

J: TRBJ1-5
V: TRBV9
CDR3: CASSPGTGLAPNQPQHF

J: TRBJ1-2
V: TRBV13
CDR3: CASSLFSQGLRGYTF

J: TRBJ1-1
V: TRBV5-1
CDR3: CASSLDIGTGMNTEAFF